A single sample gave rise to the 23 T cell receptor beta chains below, sequenced in a study of blood T cell repertoires in COVID-19. Sequenced by immunoSEQ multiplex PCR; TCRdb stores in-frame clones only, minus some. The repertoire holds around 250,000 clones, with around 90% as singletons. Source material: PBMCs or T cells enriched from blood (not recorded which). All receptors come from a man aged 35 to 55 who had been exposed to COVID-19.

The chain joins TRBV19 to TRBJ1-2, with 7 bases identical to TRBD1. Germline-derived CDR1 and CDR2 are LNHDA and SQIVND (reference sequence). The CDR3 runs 19 residues. Trimming took 1 base from V and 1 from J; bases not matched to a gene: 15. The CDR3 spells CASSIGIRDSPTINYGYTF. The CDR3 region has the DNA TGTGCCAGTAGTATAGGGATCCGGGACAGTCCGACTATTAACTATGGCTACACCTTC.

The rearrangement links TRBV5-6 to TRBJ1-4; D gene unclear. Germline V lookup: CDR1 SGHDT, CDR2 YYEEEE. The length of the CDR3 is 13 residues. The V and J ends lost 1 base and 12 bases respectively, with 13 bases between them. CDR3 sequence: CASSLHTYVELFF. The CDR3 bases are TGTGCCAGCAGCTTGCACACATACGTGGAACTGTTTTTT. The variable domain in full, completed from reference TRBV5-6 and TRBJ1-4, reads DAGVTQSPTHLIKTRGQQVTLRCSPKSGHDTVSWYQQALGQGPQFIFQYYEEEERQRGNFPDRFSGHQFPNYSSELNVNALLLGDSALYLCASSLHTYVELFFGSGTQLSVL.

CDR3 DNA: TGCGCCAGCAGCCAAGATCAAGGGACTCCGGATGAGCAGTTCTTC. This sequence encodes CASSQDQGTPDEQFF. The rearrangement links TRBV4-1 to TRBJ2-1; weak D call: TRBD2 (6 bases). The length of the CDR3 is 15 residues. Germline loops: CDR1 MGHRA, CDR2 YSYEKL. Trimming pared 0 bases from V and 8 bases from J, leaving 14 bases between.

The rearrangement joins TRBV6-1 to TRBJ1-5; D is ambiguous. Per germline, CDR1 MNHNS and CDR2 SASEGT. With 2 bases removed from V and 0 bases from J, the gap between germline ends came to 11 bases. This CDR3 is 16 amino acids long. CDR3 region: CASSEITITSNQPQHF. CDR3 nucleotide sequence: TGTGCCAGCAGTGAAATAACAATTACTAGCAATCAGCCCCAGCATTTT.

The rearrangement joins TRBV7-9 to TRBJ2-1; TRBD1 matches 8 bases. CDR1 is SEHNR, CDR2 FQNEAQ, per germline (reference sequence). With 5 bases clipped from V and 2 bases from J, the junction kept 11 bases outside the gene matches. CDR3 length equals 17 residues. The CDR3 loop reads CASSQPSGGNPYNEQFF. The CDR3 region has the DNA TGTGCCAGCAGCCAACCTTCAGGGGGCAACCCCTACAATGAGCAGTTCTTC.

The V gene is TRBV18, the J gene TRBJ1-3; D remains unclear. This CDR3 has 14 residues. Germline V CDR1 and CDR2: KGHSH, LQKENI. Trimming took off 3 bases at V and 0 bases at J, with 6 bases between the two ends. CDR3: CASSPTYSGNTIYF. The CDR3 DNA is TGTGCCAGCTCACCCACCTACTCTGGAAACACCATATATTTT.

The rearrangement joins TRBV27 to TRBJ1-2, with TRBD1 matching 7 bases. Per the germline V gene, CDR1 is MNHEY and CDR2 is SMNVEV (reference sequence). The length of the CDR3 is 13 residues. V was pared by 5 bases and J by 2 bases, with 2 bases of the junction left unmatched. DNA of the CDR3: TGTGCCAGCAGTAGGGACAGCAACTATGGCTACACCTTC. Its translation: CASSRDSNYGYTF.

The genes are TRBV3-1 (or the pseudogene TRBV3-2) and TRBJ2-4; 8 bases agree with TRBD1. The V gene's germline CDR1 is LGHDT and CDR2 YNNKEL (reference sequence). The CDR3 is 17 residues long. Germline trimming cut 3 bases from V and 3 bases from J; bases unmatched to any gene: 10. CDR3 loop: CASSHAGQGVGKNIQYF. The CDR3 bases are TGTGCCAGCAGCCATGCCGGACAGGGCGTTGGCAAAAACATTCAGTACTTC.

This chain connects TRBV28 to TRBJ2-7, with 7 bases matching TRBD2. The CDR3 contains 15 residues. V lost 5 bases to trimming and J lost 3 bases; unmatched junction nucleotides: 10. The germline V gene has CDR1 MDHEN and CDR2 SYDVKM. CDR3 bases: TGTGCCAGCAGTATAGCAAGACTAGCAATCTACGAGCAGTACTTC. Its protein is CASSIARLAIYEQYF. Full variable domain (rest looked up from reference TRBV28 and TRBJ2-7): DVKVTQSSRYLVKRTGEKVFLECVQDMDHENMFWYRQDPGLGLRLIYFSYDVKMKEKGDIPEGYSVSREKKERFSLILESASTNQTSMYLCASSIARLAIYEQYFGPGTRLTVT.

V is TRBV10-1 and J is TRBJ1-2, with D unresolved. Trimming removed 8 bases from V and 5 bases from J, with 15 bases in between. Germline V CDR1 and CDR2: WNHNN, SYGVQD (reference sequence). CDR3 length: 13 amino acids. CDR3 bases: TGCGCCAGCCCAGATGGACGAGGGTATGGCTACACCTTC. Translating gives CASPDGRGYGYTF.

The count of this clone is one. The chain combines TRBV7-6 with TRBJ1-1, with a tentative D call TRBD1 (5 bases). Germline V lookup: CDR1 SGHVS, CDR2 FNYEAQ. Trimming removed 2 bases at V and 0 bases at J, with 16 bases between. This CDR3 contains 17 residues. CDR3 loop: CASSLQPDSTMNTEAFF. The CDR3 region has the DNA TGTGCCAGCAGCTTACAGCCCGACAGCACCATGAACACTGAAGCTTTCTTT.

Regarding this clone: The junction differs from germline at one of its ends, possibly a read error. V gene TRBV7-7 combines with J gene TRBJ2-2; no reliable D call. The CDR3 contains 14 residues. Germline CDR1 and CDR2: SSHAT and FNYEAQ (reference sequence). Here the CDR3 reads CASSLSVNTGELFF. The DNA of the CDR3 is TGTGCTAGCAGCTTATCAGTGAACACCGGGGAGCTGTTTTTT.

This clone has only one observation. The rearrangement uses TRBV13 and TRBJ1-6, with D tentatively TRBD1 (5 bases). The V end lost 0 bases, the J end lost 7 bases, and 16 bases lay between the germline ends. CDR1 is PRHDT, CDR2 FYEKMQ, per germline (reference sequence). This CDR3 has 17 amino acids. CDR3 protein: CASSLGRIRVENSPLHF. The CDR3 DNA reads as TGTGCCAGCAGCTTAGGTCGGATCAGGGTGGAGAATTCACCCCTCCACTTT.

This sequence joins TRBV3-1 (or the pseudogene TRBV3-2) and TRBJ1-1, with TRBD1 identical over 9 bases. CDR3 size: 16 residues. V dropped 2 bases and J dropped 4; count of bases not matched to a gene: 8. The V gene's germline CDR1 is LGHDT and CDR2 YNNKEL (reference sequence). The CDR3 DNA reads TGTGCCAGCAGCCAATCGGGACAGGGTTTATTCACTGAAGCTTTCTTT. It encodes CASSQSGQGLFTEAFF.

The chain combines TRBV10-1 with TRBJ2-5, with D possibly being TRBD2 (6 bases). CDR3 size: 14 residues. V was shortened by 0 bases and J by 5 bases, with 10 bases between the two germline ends. Per germline, CDR1 WNHNN and CDR2 SYGVQD (reference sequence). The CDR3 DNA sequence: TGCGCCAGCAGTGAGTCTGGACGGGGGGAGACCCAGTACTTC. Amino acid sequence: CASSESGRGETQYF.

The genes are TRBV19 and TRBJ1-2; no reliable D call. This CDR3 is 14 amino acids long. V lost 6 bases to trimming and J lost 4 bases, with 15 bases between them. Germline CDR1 LNHDA, CDR2 SQIVND (reference sequence). The CDR3 bases are TGTGCCAGTAGACGACATGGCGCCTCCTATGGCTACACCTTC. This sequence encodes CASRRHGASYGYTF.

The chain employs TRBV4-1 and TRBJ1-5; D is undetermined. The V end lost 4 bases, the J end lost 1 base, and 17 bases lay between the germline ends. Germline lookup yields CDR1 MGHRA and CDR2 YSYEKL. CDR3 length: 17 residues. The CDR3 sequence: CASSPKKRTGSNQPQHF. CDR3 DNA sequence: TGCGCCAGCAGCCCGAAGAAAAGGACGGGGAGCAATCAGCCCCAGCATTTT.

The chain couples TRBV7-9 to TRBJ2-1; the D is unclear. Per germline, CDR1 SEHNR and CDR2 FQNEAQ (reference sequence). Trimming pared 6 bases from V and 5 bases from J, leaving 11 bases between. This CDR3 is 13 amino acids long. The chain's CDR3 is CASRVTVDNEQFF. In DNA form, the CDR3 reads TGTGCCAGCAGAGTAACAGTAGACAATGAGCAGTTCTTC.

This chain joins TRBV2 and TRBJ2-5; possibly TRBD2 for D (6 bases). CDR1 is SNHLY and CDR2 is FYNNEI in the germline V gene. The CDR3 totals 15 residues. Trimming removed 0 bases from V and 2 bases from J, with 10 bases in between. The CDR3 loop is CASSEALSGQETQYF. The DNA of the CDR3 is TGTGCCAGCAGTGAAGCGCTAAGCGGGCAAGAGACCCAGTACTTC.

This clone was detected only once. This chain uses TRBV4-1 with TRBJ2-1; TRBD2 matches at 9 bases. Germline lookup yields CDR1 MGHRA and CDR2 YSYEKL. The ends lost 1 base at V and 8 bases at J; junction bases unmatched: 6. The CDR3 runs 15 residues. The CDR3 DNA follows: TGCGCCAGCAGCCAAGGAGGGACTAGCCGCGATGAGCAGTTCTTC. This gives the protein CASSQGGTSRDEQFF.

This chain links TRBV6-4 with TRBJ1-2; D is undetermined. The CDR3 runs to 13 residues. Looked up from germline, CDR1 is MRHNA and CDR2 is SNTAGT. Between the trimmed V and J ends, which lost 0 bases and 4 bases, there was a span of 6 bases. The CDR3 sequence is CASSDSPGYGYTF. The DNA for the CDR3 is TGTGCCAGCAGTGACTCTCCCGGCTATGGCTACACCTTC.

V and J are TRBV19 and TRBJ2-7; no clear D gene. The CDR3 is 11 residues long. CDR1 and CDR2 (germline): LNHDA, SQIVND (reference sequence). The V and J ends lost 5 bases and 2 bases respectively, with 4 bases between them. CDR3 DNA: TGTGCCAGTAGTTCTACCTACGAGCAGTACTTC. This gives the protein CASSSTYEQYF.

The chain couples TRBV9 to TRBJ1-1; D gene uncertain. CDR3 length: 14 amino acids. Germline values: CDR1 SGDLS, CDR2 YYNGEE. The ends were cut back, 4 bases at V and 3 bases at J, with 13 bases in the middle. CDR3 sequence reads: CASSPQVRYTEAFF. In DNA, the CDR3 is TGTGCCAGCAGCCCCCAGGTCCGCTACACTGAAGCTTTCTTT.